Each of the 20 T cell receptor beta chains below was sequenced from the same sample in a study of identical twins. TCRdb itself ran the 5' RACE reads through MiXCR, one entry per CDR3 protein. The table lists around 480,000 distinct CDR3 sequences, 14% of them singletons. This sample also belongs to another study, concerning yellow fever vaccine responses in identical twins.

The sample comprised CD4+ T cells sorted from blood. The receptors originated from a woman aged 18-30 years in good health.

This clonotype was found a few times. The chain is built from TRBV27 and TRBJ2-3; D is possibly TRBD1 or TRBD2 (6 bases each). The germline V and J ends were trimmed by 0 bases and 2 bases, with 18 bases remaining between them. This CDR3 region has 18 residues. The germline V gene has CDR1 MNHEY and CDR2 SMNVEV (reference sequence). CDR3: CASSLSQGLRRYTDTQYF. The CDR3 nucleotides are TGTGCCAGCAGTTTATCACAGGGACTGAGACGTTACACAGATACGCAGTATTTT.

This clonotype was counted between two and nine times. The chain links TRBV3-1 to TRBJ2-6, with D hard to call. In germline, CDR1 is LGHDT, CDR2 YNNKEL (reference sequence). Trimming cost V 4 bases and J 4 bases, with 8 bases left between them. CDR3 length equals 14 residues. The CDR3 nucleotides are TGTGCCAGCAGCCCAGCCCAGGGGGCCAACGTCCTGACTTTC. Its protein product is CASSPAQGANVLTF.

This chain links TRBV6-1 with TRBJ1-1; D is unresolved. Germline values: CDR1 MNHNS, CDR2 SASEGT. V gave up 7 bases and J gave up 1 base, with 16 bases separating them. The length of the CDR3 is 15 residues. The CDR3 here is CASTSTGLTNTEAFF. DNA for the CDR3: TGTGCCAGCACCAGCACCGGACTAACGAACACTGAAGCTTTCTTT.

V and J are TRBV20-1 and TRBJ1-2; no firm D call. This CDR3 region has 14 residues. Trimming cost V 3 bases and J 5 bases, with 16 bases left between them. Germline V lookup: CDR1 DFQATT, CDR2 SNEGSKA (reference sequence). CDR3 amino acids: CSASATGRPYGYTF. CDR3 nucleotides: TGCAGTGCTAGTGCGACGGGCCGTCCGTATGGCTACACCTTC.

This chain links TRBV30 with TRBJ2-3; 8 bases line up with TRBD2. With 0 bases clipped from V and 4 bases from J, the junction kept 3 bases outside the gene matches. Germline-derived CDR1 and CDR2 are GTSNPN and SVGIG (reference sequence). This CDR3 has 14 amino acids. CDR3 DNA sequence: TGTGCCTGGAGTGTGGCGGGAGGCCCAGATACGCAGTATTTT. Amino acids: CAWSVAGGPDTQYF.

CDR3 coding DNA: TGTGCCATCAGTTCTCACGGGGGGGCCGTCTACAATGAGCAGTTCTTC. Translated, it gives CAISSHGGAVYNEQFF. The chain couples TRBV10-3 to TRBJ2-1; 8 bases map to TRBD2. CDR1 and CDR2 from the germline V gene are ENHRY and SYGVKD. Losses at the gene ends were 5 bases for V and 3 bases for J; bases not matched to a gene: 9. The CDR3 sequence is 16 residues long.

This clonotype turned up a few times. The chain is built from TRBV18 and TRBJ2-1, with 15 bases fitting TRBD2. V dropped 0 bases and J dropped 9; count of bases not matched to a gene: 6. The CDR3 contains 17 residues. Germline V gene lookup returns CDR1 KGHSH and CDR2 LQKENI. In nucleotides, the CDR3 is TGTGCCAGCTCACCACCCGACCGGACTAGCGGGAGGGGTGAGCAGTTCTTC. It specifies CASSPPDRTSGRGEQFF.

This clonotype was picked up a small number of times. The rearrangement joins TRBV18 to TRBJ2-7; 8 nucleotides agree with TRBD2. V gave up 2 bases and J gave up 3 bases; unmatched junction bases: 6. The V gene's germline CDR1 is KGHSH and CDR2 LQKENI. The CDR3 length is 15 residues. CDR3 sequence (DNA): TGTGCCAGCTCACCAGGACGGGGGGGCGGCTACGAGCAGTACTTC. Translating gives CASSPGRGGGYEQYF.

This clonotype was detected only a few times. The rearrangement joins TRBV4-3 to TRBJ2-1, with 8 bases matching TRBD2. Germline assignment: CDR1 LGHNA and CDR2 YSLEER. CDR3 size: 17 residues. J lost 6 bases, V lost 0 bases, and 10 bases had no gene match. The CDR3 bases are TGCGCCAGCAGCCAAGAAATGGTGAGGACTAGCTCCAATGAGCAGTTCTTC. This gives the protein CASSQEMVRTSSNEQFF.

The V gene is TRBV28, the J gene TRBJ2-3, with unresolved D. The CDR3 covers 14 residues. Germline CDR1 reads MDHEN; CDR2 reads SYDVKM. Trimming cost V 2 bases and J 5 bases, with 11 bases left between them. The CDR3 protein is CASSLRSWGDTQYF. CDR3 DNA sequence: TGTGCCAGCAGTTTAAGGAGCTGGGGAGATACGCAGTATTTT.

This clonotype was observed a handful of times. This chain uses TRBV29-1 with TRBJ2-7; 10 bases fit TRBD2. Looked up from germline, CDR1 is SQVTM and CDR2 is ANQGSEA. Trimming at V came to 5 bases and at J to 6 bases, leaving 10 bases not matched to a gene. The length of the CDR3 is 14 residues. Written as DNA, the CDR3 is TGCAGCGTTTCCCAAGCGGGAGGGCCGGGCGAGCAGTACTTC. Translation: CSVSQAGGPGEQYF.

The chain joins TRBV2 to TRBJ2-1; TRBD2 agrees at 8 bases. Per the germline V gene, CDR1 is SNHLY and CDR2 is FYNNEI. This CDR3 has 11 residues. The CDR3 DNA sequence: TGTGCGGGCGGGGGGTACAATGAGCAGTTCTTC. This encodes CAGGGYNEQFF.

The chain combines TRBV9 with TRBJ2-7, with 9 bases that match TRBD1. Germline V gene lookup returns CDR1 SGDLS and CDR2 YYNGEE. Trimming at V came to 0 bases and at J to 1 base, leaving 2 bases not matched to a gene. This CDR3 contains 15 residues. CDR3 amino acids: CASSVGGTGSYEQYF. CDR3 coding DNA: TGTGCCAGCAGCGTAGGGGGGACAGGGTCCTACGAGCAGTACTTC.

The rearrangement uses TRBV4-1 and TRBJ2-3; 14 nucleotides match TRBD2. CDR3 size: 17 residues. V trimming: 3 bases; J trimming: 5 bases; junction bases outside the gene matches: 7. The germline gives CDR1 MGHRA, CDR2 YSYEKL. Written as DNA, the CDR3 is TGCGCCAGCAGCCATGATCCGGGACTAGCGGGAGTAGATACGCAGTATTTT. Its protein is CASSHDPGLAGVDTQYF.

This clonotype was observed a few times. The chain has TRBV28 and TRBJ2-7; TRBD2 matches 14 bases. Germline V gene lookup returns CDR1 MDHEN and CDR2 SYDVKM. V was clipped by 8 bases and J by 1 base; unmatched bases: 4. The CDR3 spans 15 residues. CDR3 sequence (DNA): TGTGCCAGCCCCGGGACTAGCGGGGGATCCTACGAGCAGTACTTC. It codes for CASPGTSGGSYEQYF.

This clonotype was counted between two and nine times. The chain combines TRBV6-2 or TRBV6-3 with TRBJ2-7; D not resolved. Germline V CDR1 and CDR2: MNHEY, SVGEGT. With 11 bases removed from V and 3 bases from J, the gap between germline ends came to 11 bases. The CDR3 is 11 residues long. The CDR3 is CACNSLYEQYF. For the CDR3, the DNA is TGTGCCTGCAATTCTCTCTACGAGCAGTACTTC.

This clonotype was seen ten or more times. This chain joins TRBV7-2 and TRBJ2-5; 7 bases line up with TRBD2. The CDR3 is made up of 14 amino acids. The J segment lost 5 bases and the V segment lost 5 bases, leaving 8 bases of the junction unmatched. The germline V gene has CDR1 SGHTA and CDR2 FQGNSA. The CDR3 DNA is TGTGCCAGCAGCGCACTAGCGTGGGGGGAGACCCAGTACTTC. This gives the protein CASSALAWGETQYF.

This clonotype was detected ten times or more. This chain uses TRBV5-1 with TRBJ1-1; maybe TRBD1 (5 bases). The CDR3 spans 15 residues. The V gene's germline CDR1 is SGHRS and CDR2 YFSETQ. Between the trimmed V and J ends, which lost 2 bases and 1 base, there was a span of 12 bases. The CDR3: CASSLAGTANTEAFF. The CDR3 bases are TGCGCCAGCAGCTTAGCCGGGACGGCGAACACTGAAGCTTTCTTT.

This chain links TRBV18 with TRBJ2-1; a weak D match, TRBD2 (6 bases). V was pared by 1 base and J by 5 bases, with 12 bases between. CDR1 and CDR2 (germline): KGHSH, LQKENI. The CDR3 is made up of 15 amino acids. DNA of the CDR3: TGTGCCAGCTCACCACGGAAAAGGGAGGACAATGAGCAGTTCTTC. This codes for CASSPRKREDNEQFF.

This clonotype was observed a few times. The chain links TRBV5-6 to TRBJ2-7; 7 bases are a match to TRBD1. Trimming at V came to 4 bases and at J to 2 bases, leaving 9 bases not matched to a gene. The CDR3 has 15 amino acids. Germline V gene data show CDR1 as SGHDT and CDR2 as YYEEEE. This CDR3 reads CASSAYDRVAYEQYF. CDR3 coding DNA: TGTGCCAGCAGCGCATATGACAGGGTGGCCTACGAGCAGTACTTC.